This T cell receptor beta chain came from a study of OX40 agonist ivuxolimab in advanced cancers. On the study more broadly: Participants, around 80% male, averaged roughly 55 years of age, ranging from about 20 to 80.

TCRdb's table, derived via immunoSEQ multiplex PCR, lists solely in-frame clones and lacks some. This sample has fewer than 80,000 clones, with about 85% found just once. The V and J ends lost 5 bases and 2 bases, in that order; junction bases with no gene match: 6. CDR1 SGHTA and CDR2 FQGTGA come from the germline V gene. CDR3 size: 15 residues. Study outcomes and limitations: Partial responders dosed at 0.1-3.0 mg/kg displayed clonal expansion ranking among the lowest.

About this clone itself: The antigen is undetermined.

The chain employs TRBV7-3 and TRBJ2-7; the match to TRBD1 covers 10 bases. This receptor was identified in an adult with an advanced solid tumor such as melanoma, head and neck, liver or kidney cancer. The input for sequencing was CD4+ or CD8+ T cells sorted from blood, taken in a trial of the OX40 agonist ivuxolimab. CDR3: CASSLLGTGAYEQYF. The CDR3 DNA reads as TGTGCCAGCAGCCTCCTAGGGACAGGGGCCTACGAGCAGTACTTC. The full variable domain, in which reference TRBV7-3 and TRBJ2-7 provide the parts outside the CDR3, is GAGVSQTPSNKVTEKGKYVELRCDPISGHTALYWYRQSLGQGPEFLIYFQGTGAADDSGLPNDRFFAVRPEGSVSTLKIQRTERGDSAVYLCASSLLGTGAYEQYFGPGTRLTVT.